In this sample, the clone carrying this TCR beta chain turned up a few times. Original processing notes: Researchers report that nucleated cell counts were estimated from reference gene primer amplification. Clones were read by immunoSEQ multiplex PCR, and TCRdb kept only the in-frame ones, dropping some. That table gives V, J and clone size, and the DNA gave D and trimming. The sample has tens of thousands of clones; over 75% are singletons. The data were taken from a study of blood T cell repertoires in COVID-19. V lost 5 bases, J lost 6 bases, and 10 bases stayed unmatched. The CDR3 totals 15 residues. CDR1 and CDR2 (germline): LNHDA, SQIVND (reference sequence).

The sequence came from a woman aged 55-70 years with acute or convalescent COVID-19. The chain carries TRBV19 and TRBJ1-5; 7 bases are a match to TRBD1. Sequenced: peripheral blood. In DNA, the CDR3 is TGTGCCAGTAGTCGAGGGGCAGGGGGTAGTCAGCCCCAGCATTTT. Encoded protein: CASSRGAGGSQPQHF.